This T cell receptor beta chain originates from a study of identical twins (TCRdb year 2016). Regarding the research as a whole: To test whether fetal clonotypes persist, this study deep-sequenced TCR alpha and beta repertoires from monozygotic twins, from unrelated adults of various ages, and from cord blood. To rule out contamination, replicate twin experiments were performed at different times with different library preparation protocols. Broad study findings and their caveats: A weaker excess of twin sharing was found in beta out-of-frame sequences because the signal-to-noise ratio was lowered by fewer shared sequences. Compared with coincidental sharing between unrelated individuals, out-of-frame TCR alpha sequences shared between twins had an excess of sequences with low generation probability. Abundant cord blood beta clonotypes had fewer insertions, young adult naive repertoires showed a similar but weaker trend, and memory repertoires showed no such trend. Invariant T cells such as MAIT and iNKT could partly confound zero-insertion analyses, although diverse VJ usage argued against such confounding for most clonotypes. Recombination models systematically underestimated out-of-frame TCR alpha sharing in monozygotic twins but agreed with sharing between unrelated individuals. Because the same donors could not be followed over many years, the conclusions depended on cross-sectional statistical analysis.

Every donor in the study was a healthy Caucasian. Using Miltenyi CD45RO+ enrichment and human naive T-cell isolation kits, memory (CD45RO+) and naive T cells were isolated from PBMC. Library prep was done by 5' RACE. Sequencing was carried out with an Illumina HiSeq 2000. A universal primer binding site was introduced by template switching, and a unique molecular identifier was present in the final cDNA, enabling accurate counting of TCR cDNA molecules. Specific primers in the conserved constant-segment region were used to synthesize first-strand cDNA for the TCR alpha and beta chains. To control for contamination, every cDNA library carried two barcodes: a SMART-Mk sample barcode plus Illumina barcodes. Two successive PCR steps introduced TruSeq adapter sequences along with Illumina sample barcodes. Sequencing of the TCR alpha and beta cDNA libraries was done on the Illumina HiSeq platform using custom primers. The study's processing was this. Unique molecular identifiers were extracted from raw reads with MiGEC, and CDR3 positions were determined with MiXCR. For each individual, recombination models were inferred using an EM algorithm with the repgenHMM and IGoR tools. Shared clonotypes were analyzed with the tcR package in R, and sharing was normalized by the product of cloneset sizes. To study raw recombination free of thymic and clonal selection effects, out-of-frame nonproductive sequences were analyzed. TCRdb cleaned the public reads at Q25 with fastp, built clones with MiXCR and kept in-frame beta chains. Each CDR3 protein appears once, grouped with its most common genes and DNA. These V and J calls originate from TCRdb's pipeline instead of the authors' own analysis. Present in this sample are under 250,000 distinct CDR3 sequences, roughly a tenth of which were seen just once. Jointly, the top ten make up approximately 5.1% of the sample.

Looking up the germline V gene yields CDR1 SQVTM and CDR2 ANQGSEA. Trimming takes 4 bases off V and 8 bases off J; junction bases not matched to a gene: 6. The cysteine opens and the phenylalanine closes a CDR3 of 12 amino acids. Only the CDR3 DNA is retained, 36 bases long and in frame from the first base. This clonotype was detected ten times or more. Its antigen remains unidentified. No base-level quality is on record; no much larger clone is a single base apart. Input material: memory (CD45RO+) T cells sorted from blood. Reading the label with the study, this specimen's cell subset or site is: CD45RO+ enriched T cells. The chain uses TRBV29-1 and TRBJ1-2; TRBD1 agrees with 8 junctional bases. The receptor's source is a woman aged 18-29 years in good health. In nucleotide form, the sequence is TGCAGCGTTGCCCAGGGGGCGCCGGGCTACACCTTC. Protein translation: CSVAQGAPGYTF. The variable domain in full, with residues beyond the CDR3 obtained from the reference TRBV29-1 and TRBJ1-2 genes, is SAVISQKPSRDICQRGTSLTIQCQVDSQVTMMFWYRQQPGQSLTLIATANQGSEATYESGFVIDKFPISRPNLTFSTLTVSNMSPEDSSIYLCSVAQGAPGYTFGSGTRLTVV.